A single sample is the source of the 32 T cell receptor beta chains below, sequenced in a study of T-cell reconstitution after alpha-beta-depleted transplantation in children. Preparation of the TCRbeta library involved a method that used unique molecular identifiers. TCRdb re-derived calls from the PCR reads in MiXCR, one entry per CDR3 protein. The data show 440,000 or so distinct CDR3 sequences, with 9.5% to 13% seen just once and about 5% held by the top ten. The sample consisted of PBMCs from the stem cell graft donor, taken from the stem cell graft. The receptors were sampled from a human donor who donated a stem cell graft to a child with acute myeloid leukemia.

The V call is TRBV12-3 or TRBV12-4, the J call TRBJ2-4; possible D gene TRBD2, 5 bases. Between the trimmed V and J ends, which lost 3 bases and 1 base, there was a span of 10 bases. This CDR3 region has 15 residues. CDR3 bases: TGTGCCAGCAGTTTTCTGGGAGATGCCAAAAACATTCAGTACTTC. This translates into CASSFLGDAKNIQYF.

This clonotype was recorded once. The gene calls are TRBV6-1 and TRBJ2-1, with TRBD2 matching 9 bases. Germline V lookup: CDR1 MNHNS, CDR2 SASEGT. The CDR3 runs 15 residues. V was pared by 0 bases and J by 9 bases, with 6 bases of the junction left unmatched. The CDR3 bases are TGTGCCAGCAGTGAAGCGTTGGCGGGAGGGTGTGAGCAGTTCTTC. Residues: CASSEALAGGCEQFF.

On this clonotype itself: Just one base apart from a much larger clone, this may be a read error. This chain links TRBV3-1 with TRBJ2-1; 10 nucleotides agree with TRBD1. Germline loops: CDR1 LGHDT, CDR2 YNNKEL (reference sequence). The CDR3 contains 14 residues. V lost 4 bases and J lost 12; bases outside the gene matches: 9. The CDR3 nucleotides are TGTGCCAGCAGCCCCGGGACAGGGGTCAAGGGGCAGTTCTTC. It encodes CASSPGTGVKGQFF.

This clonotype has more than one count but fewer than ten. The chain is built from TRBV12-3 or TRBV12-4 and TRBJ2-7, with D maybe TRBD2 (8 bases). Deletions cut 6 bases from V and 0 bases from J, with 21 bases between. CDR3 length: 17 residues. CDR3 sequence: CASSTSLAGTDSYEQYF. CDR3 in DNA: TGTGCCAGCAGCACCTCGTTAGCGGGGACAGACTCCTACGAGCAGTACTTC.

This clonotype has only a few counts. CDR3 loop: CSARGGGGNEGSGELFF. CDR3 in DNA: TGCAGTGCTAGAGGGGGCGGGGGAAACGAGGGTTCCGGGGAGCTGTTTTTT. The genes are TRBV20-1 and TRBJ2-2; 7 bases agree with TRBD2. Germline V lookup: CDR1 DFQATT, CDR2 SNEGSKA (reference sequence). The length of the CDR3 is 17 residues. V shed 1 base, J shed 6 bases, and the junction held 14 bases outside the gene matches.

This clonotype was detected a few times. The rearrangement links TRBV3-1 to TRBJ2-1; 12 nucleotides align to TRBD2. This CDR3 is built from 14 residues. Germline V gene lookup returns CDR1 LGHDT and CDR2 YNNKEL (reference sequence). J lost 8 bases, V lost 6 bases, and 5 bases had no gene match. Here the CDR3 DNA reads TGTGCCAGCAGGCCACTAGCGGGGGGTGATGAGCAGTTCTTC. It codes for CASRPLAGGDEQFF.

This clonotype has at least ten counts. The CDR3 sequence: CASRTGPGGTGELFF. In DNA form, the CDR3 reads TGTGCCAGCAGAACCGGGCCTGGGGGCACCGGGGAGCTGTTTTTT. V and J are TRBV12-3 or TRBV12-4 and TRBJ2-2, with D tentatively TRBD1 or TRBD2 (5 bases each). This CDR3 is built from 15 residues. V was shortened by 6 bases and J by 4 bases, with 15 bases between the two germline ends.

The CDR3 DNA reads TGTGCCAGCAGCTTGGGACCGGGCCACTACACCGGGGAGCTGTTTTTT. Protein product: CASSLGPGHYTGELFF. This sequence joins TRBV5-8 and TRBJ2-2; unclear D gene. CDR1 and CDR2 from the germline V gene are SGHTS and YDEGEE. The CDR3 is 16 residues long. Trimming shortened V by 0 bases and J by 3 bases, and 12 bases separated the two germline ends.

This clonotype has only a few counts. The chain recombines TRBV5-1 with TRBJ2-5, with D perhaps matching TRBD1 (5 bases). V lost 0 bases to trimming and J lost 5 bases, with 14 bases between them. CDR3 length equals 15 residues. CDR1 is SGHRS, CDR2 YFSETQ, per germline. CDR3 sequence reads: CASSLVAGFFETQYF. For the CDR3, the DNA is TGCGCCAGCAGCTTGGTAGCAGGGTTTTTTGAGACCCAGTACTTC.

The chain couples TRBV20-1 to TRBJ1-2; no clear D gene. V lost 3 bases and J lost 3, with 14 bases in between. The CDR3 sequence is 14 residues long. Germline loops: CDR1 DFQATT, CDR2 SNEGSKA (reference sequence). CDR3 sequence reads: CSARGPGGYYGYTF. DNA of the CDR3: TGCAGTGCTAGGGGCCCTGGTGGGTACTATGGCTACACCTTC.

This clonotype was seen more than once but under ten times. The DNA of the CDR3 is TGTGCCAGCGGACTAGCGGGCGAGCAGTACTTC. Amino acids: CASGLAGEQYF. The chain recombines TRBV12-3 or TRBV12-4 with TRBJ2-7; 11 bases map to TRBD2. Trimming removed 8 bases from V and 6 bases from J; junction bases left unmatched: 0. The CDR3 runs to 11 residues.

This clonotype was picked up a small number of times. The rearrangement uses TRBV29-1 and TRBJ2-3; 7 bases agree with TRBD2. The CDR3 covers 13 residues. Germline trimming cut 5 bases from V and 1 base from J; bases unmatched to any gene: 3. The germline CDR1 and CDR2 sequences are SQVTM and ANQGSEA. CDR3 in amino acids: CSVSSGGTDTQYF. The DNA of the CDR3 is TGCAGCGTTTCCAGCGGGGGCACAGATACGCAGTATTTT.

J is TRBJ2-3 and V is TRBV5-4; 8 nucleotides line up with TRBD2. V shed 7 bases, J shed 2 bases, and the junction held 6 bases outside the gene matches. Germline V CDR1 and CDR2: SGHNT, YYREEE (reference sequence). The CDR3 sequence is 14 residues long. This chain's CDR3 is CASWAGGSTDTQYF. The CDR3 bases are TGTGCCAGCTGGGCGGGGGGTTCCACAGATACGCAGTATTTT.

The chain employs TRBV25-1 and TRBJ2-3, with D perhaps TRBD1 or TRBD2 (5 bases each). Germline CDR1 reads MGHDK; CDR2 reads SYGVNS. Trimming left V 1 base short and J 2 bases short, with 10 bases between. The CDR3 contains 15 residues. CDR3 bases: TGTGCCAGCAGTGAATTCAAGGGGACCACAGATACGCAGTATTTT. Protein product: CASSEFKGTTDTQYF.

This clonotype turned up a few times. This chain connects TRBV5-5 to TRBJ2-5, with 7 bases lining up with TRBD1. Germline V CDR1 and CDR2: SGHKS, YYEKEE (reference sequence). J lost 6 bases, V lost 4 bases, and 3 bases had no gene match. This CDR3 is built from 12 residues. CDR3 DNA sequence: TGTGCCAGCAGCCCGGACAGGAAGACCCAGTACTTC. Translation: CASSPDRKTQYF.

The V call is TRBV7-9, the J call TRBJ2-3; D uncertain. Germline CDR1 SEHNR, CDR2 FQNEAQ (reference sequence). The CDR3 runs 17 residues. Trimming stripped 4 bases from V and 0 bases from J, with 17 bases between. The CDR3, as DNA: TGTGCCAGCAGCTCCTTCCGAGAACTGACCAGCACAGATACGCAGTATTTT. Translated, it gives CASSSFRELTSTDTQYF.

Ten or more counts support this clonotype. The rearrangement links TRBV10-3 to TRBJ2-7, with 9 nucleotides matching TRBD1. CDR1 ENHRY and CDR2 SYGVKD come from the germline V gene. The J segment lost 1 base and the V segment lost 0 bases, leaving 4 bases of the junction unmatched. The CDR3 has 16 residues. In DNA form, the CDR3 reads TGTGCCATCAGTGAGTCGGACAGGGGACTTTCCTACGAGCAGTACTTC. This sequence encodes CAISESDRGLSYEQYF.

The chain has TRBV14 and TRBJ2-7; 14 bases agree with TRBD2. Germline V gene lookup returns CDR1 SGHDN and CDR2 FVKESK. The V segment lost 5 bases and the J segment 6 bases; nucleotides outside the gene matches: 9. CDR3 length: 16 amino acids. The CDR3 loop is CASSVRPGLAGVEQYF. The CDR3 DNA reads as TGTGCCAGCAGCGTTCGTCCGGGACTAGCGGGAGTCGAGCAGTACTTC.

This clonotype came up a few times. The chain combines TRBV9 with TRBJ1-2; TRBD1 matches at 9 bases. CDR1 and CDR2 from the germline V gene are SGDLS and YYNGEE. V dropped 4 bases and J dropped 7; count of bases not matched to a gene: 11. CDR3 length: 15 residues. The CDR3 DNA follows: TGTGCCAGCAGCCCTAGCCTCGGGACAGGGACTGGCTACACCTTC. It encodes CASSPSLGTGTGYTF.

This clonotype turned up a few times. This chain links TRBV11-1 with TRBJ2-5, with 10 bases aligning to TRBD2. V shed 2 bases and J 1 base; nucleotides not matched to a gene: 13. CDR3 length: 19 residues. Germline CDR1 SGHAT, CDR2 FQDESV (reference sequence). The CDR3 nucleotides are TGTGCCAGCAGCTTAAGGCGGGCTAGCGGGGGCCGACTCCAAGAGACCCAGTACTTC. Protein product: CASSLRRASGGRLQETQYF. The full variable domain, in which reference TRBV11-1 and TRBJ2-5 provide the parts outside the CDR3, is EAEVAQSPRYKITEKSQAVAFWCDPISGHATLYWYRQILGQGPELLVQFQDESVVDDSQLPKDRFSAERLKGVDSTLKIQPAELGDSAMYLCASSLRRASGGRLQETQYFGPGTRLLVL.

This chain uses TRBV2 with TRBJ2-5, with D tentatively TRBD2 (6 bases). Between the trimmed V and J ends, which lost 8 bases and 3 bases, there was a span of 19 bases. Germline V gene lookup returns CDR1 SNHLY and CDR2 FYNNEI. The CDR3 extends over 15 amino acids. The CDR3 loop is CASAAGSTFKETQYF. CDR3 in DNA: TGTGCCAGCGCTGCGGGGTCGACTTTCAAAGAGACCCAGTACTTC.

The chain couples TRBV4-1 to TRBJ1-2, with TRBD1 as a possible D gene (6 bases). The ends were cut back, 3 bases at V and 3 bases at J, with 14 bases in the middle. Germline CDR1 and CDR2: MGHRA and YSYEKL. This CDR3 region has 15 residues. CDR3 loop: CASSHRGRGDYGYTF. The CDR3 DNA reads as TGCGCCAGCAGCCACCGGGGCAGGGGAGACTATGGCTACACCTTC.

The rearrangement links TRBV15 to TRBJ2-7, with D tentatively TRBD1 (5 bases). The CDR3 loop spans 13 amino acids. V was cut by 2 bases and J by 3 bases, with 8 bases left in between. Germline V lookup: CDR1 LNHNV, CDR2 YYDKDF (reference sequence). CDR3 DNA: TGTGCCACCAGCAGAACCGACAGCTACGAGCAGTACGTC. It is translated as CATSRTDSYEQYV.

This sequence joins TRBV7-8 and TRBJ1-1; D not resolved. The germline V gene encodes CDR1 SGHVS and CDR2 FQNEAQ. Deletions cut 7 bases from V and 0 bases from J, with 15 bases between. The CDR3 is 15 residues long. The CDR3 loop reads CASTRRDGLNTEAFF. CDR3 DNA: TGTGCCAGCACCCGCCGAGATGGGCTGAACACTGAAGCTTTCTTT.

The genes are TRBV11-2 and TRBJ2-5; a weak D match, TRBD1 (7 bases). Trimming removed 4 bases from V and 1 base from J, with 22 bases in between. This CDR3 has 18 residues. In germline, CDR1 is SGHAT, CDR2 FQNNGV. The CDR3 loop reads CASSSDRAPGAPQETQYF. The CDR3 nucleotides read TGTGCCAGCAGCTCTGACAGGGCTCCGGGAGCCCCCCAAGAGACCCAGTACTTC.

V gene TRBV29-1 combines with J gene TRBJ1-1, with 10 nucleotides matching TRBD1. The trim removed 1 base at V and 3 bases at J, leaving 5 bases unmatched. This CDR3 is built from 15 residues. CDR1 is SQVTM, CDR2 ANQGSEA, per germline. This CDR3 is CSVEGRQGADTEAFF. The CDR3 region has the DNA TGCAGCGTTGAAGGGCGACAGGGGGCGGACACTGAAGCTTTCTTT.

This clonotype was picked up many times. The CDR3 sequence is CASSSPGTGGSNTEAFF. The CDR3 bases are TGTGCCAGCAGCTCCCCCGGGACAGGGGGCTCGAACACTGAAGCTTTCTTT. The chain has TRBV7-2 and TRBJ1-1; 12 nucleotides align to TRBD1. The J segment lost 1 base and the V segment lost 4 bases, leaving 7 bases of the junction unmatched. The CDR3 has 17 residues. Germline CDR1 is SGHTA and CDR2 is FQGNSA.

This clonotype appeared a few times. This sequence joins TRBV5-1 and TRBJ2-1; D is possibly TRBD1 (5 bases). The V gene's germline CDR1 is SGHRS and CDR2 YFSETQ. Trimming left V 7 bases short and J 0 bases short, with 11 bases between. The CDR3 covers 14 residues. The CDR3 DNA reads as TGCGCCAGCGGAAGGGGATCCTCCTACAATGAGCAGTTCTTC. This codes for CASGRGSSYNEQFF.

The CDR3 coding sequence is TGTGCCACCAGTGATTTCCTGAAACCGGGACACGGGGAGACCCAGTACTTC. Residues: CATSDFLKPGHGETQYF. The chain has TRBV24-1 and TRBJ2-5; possibly TRBD1 for D (6 bases). V lost 1 base to trimming and J lost 5 bases, with 19 bases between them. This CDR3 has 17 residues. Germline values: CDR1 KGHDR, CDR2 SFDVKD.

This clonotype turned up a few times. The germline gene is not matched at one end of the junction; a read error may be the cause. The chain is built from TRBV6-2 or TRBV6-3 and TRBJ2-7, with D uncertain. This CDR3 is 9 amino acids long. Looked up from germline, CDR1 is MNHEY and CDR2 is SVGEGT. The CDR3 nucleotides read TGTGCCAGCTCCGACGAGCAGTACTTC. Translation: CASSDEQYF.

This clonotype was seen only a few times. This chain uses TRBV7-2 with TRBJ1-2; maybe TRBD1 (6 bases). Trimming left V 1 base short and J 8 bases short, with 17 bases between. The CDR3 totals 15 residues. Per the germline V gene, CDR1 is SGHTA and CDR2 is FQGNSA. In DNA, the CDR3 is TGTGCCAGCAGCTTAGGGTCAGGGGTTGATGGGGGCTACACCTTC. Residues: CASSLGSGVDGGYTF.

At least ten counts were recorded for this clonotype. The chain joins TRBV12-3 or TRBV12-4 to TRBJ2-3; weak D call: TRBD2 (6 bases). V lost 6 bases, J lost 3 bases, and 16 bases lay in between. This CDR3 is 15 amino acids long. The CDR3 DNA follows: TGTGCCAGCAGCTCGTTAGCGGTTAGGACAGATACGCAGTATTTT. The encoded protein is CASSSLAVRTDTQYF.